One sample yielded the 15 T cell receptor beta chains listed below, sequenced in a study of beta chain features in type 1 diabetes. The sequenced template was cDNA made from the entire isolated RNA. Method: immunoSEQ multiplex PCR; TCRdb's copy keeps in-frame clones and lacks some. The sample contains under 900,000 clones, under 20% of which appear only once. The sequencing sample was made of naive CD4+ T cells from blood. Source of these receptors: a woman aged 18-29 years in good health.

This clone has at least ten counts. This rearrangement joins TRBV14 to TRBJ2-7, with D uncertain. CDR3 length equals 14 residues. Germline V gene sequence: CDR1 SGHDN, CDR2 FVKESK. Trimming took off 1 base at V and 1 base at J, with 8 bases between the two ends. In DNA, the CDR3 is TGTGCCAGCAGCCAAGTACTCAGGTCCTACGAGCAGTACTTC. Its translation: CASSQVLRSYEQYF.

On this clone: Other DNA sequences of this sample code for an identical CDR3. The gene calls are TRBV29-1 and TRBJ1-1; D call uncertain. This CDR3 has 13 residues. V gave up 3 bases and J gave up 1 base, with 9 bases separating them. Germline assignment: CDR1 SQVTM and CDR2 ANQGSEA. The CDR3 is CSVDRGSNTEAFF. CDR3 coding DNA: TGCAGCGTTGATCGGGGATCGAACACTGAAGCTTTCTTT.

This chain connects TRBV6-7 to TRBJ2-7; D remains unclear. TRBV6-7 is placed among ORFs of uncertain function. Trimming stripped 6 bases from V and 6 bases from J, with 9 bases between. The CDR3 loop spans 11 amino acids. CDR3 DNA: TGTGCCAGCAGGGTAGTGTGCGAGCAGTACTTC. It specifies CASRVVCEQYF.

In this sample, this clone turned up a few times. In the same sample, other DNA sequences code for this CDR3. This sequence joins TRBV18 and TRBJ2-7; TRBD1 aligns across 8 bases. Trimming took 3 bases from V and 3 from J; bases not matched to a gene: 4. Germline CDR1 KGHSH, CDR2 LQKENI. The CDR3 length is 14 residues. The CDR3 DNA reads as TGTGCCAGCTCACCCGGGACAGGAGGCTACGAGCAGTACTTC. Its protein is CASSPGTGGYEQYF.

The rearrangement uses TRBV29-1 and TRBJ2-1; D call uncertain. The CDR3 has 13 amino acids. Germline V gene data show CDR1 as SQVTM and CDR2 as ANQGSEA. V lost 2 bases and J 7 bases, leaving 12 bases between the germline ends. CDR3 DNA: TGCAGCGTTGAAAGGTCCCCGAGGAATGAGCAGTTCTTC. This codes for CSVERSPRNEQFF.

This clone was seen only a few times. The chain couples TRBV29-1 to TRBJ2-7; 12 nucleotides align to TRBD1. CDR1 is SQVTM and CDR2 is ANQGSEA in the germline V gene. V was pared by 5 bases and J by 6 bases, with 5 bases of the junction left unmatched. The CDR3 is 13 residues long. CDR3 protein: CSVKGQGAAEQYF. The CDR3 nucleotides are TGCAGCGTTAAGGGACAGGGGGCCGCCGAGCAGTACTTC.

This chain links TRBV29-1 with TRBJ1-1, with TRBD1 matching over 7 bases. From germline, CDR1 is SQVTM and CDR2 ANQGSEA. V lost 7 bases to trimming and J lost 4 bases; unmatched junction nucleotides: 24. The CDR3 extends over 18 amino acids. The CDR3 DNA is TGCAGCGCTTACGGTAAGGAAGGTTTGCAGGGGGACTTCACTGAAGCTTTCTTT. It specifies CSAYGKEGLQGDFTEAFF.

V gene TRBV6-5 combines with J gene TRBJ2-7; perhaps TRBD2 as D (6 bases). Germline-derived CDR1 and CDR2 are MNHEY and SVGAGI. This CDR3 contains 15 residues. Between the trimmed V and J ends, which lost 3 bases and 0 bases, there was a span of 12 bases. CDR3 nucleotide sequence: TGTGCCAGCAGTTATACCCCGACTAGCTCCTACGAGCAGTACTTC. Encoded protein: CASSYTPTSSYEQYF.

V gene TRBV9 combines with J gene TRBJ1-5; the D is unclear. The CDR3 runs to 14 residues. V lost 0 bases and J lost 2, with 6 bases in between. The V gene's germline CDR1 is SGDLS and CDR2 YYNGEE. The CDR3 DNA sequence: TGTGCCAGCAGCGTAGGAGACGGCAATCAGCCCCAGCATTTT. Encoded protein: CASSVGDGNQPQHF.

In the case of this clone: Other DNA sequences within the sample encode an identical CDR3. V and J are TRBV7-2 and TRBJ2-3; D is tentatively TRBD1 or TRBD2 (5 bases each). This CDR3 has 13 residues. The germline V and J ends were trimmed by 0 bases and 5 bases, with 6 bases remaining between them. CDR1 and CDR2 (germline): SGHTA, FQGNSA. The CDR3 loop is CASSLAGVDTQYF. In nucleotides, the CDR3 is TGTGCCAGCAGCTTAGCGGGGGTAGATACGCAGTATTTT.

The gene calls are TRBV4-2 and TRBJ1-2, with D maybe TRBD1 (6 bases). The ends were cut back, 0 bases at V and 6 bases at J, with 14 bases in the middle. The CDR3 consists of 15 residues. CDR1 and CDR2 (germline): LGHNA, YNFKEQ. The CDR3 DNA is TGTGCCAGCAGCCAAGAGGGGGGCGCGAGCGATGGCTACACCTTC. Protein product: CASSQEGGASDGYTF.

The rearrangement links TRBV7-2 to TRBJ2-1, with TRBD1 matching over 9 bases. This CDR3 has 16 amino acids. Germline loops: CDR1 SGHTA, CDR2 FQGNSA. The trim removed 4 bases at V and 1 base at J, leaving 5 bases unmatched. In DNA, the CDR3 is TGTGCCAGCAGCTGGATAGGGACAGGGTCCTACAATGAGCAGTTCTTC. Its protein product is CASSWIGTGSYNEQFF.

The V gene is TRBV4-3, the J gene TRBJ2-7; TRBD2 matches at 11 bases. This CDR3 is 18 amino acids long. The germline gives CDR1 LGHNA, CDR2 YSLEER. V lost 0 bases and J lost 1; bases outside the gene matches: 8. CDR3 sequence: CASSQDSGLAGGSYEQYF. The CDR3 nucleotides read TGCGCCAGCAGCCAAGATTCAGGGCTAGCGGGAGGTTCCTACGAGCAGTACTTC.

The chain recombines TRBV5-1 with TRBJ2-3, with unresolved D. The V gene's germline CDR1 is SGHRS and CDR2 YFSETQ. This CDR3 is built from 14 residues. With 4 bases removed from V and 2 bases from J, the gap between germline ends came to 11 bases. The CDR3 DNA follows: TGCGCCAGCAGCCCCCGAGGAGACACAGATACGCAGTATTTT. It yields the protein CASSPRGDTDTQYF.

The V call is TRBV27, the J call TRBJ1-1, with no clear D. V shed 7 bases and J shed 0 bases, with 24 bases lying between them. The CDR3 covers 18 residues. Germline values: CDR1 MNHEY, CDR2 SMNVEV (reference sequence). CDR3 sequence reads: CASKKDGLHPSMNTEAFF. CDR3 nucleotides: TGTGCCAGCAAAAAGGACGGACTTCACCCTTCGATGAACACTGAAGCTTTCTTT.